The 24 T cell receptor beta chains below all came from one sample that was sequenced in a study of blood T cell repertoires in COVID-19. Using immunoSEQ multiplex PCR, the repertoire was profiled, and TCRdb retains in-frame clones only, with some absent. The table records approximately 250,000 clones, around 90% of them present only once. The sequenced sample was peripheral blood. Receptor source: a young man with COVID-19, enrolled during active disease.

The rearrangement joins TRBV28 to TRBJ1-3; TRBD1 matches at 8 bases. This CDR3 spans 14 amino acids. The V gene's germline CDR1 is MDHEN and CDR2 SYDVKM. V lost 4 bases and J lost 2; bases outside the gene matches: 1. CDR3 sequence: CASSSGQAGNTIYF. The CDR3, as DNA: TGTGCCAGCAGTTCGGGACAGGCTGGAAACACCATATATTTT.

The V call is TRBV7-9, the J call TRBJ1-4, with 7 positions matching TRBD1. V lost 6 bases to trimming and J lost 7 bases; unmatched junction nucleotides: 17. The length of the CDR3 is 17 residues. Per the germline V gene, CDR1 is SEHNR and CDR2 is FQNEAQ (reference sequence). CDR3 in amino acids: CASRGQGGKVRSEKLFF. The CDR3 DNA sequence: TGTGCCAGCAGGGGTCAGGGGGGAAAGGTCCGAAGTGAAAAACTGTTTTTT.

This sequence joins TRBV19 and TRBJ1-1; 7 nucleotides align to TRBD1. The junction had 10 bases not matched to a gene; V was cut back by 4 bases and J by 2 bases. The germline V gene has CDR1 LNHDA and CDR2 SQIVND (reference sequence). This CDR3 is built from 16 residues. The DNA for the CDR3 is TGTGCCAGTAGTAGGGGGCGGGGACAGCAAAACACTGAAGCTTTCTTT. Residues: CASSRGRGQQNTEAFF.

This chain links TRBV10-2 with TRBJ2-7; TRBD2 might be the D (5 bases). Between the trimmed V and J ends, which lost 0 bases and 2 bases, there was a span of 20 bases. The length of the CDR3 is 18 residues. Germline V gene lookup returns CDR1 WSHSY and CDR2 SAAADI. The CDR3 region is CASSESMTPAGITYEQYF. CDR3 sequence (DNA): TGCGCCAGCAGTGAGTCGATGACCCCCGCCGGGATCACCTACGAGCAGTACTTC.

The chain carries TRBV3-1 (or the pseudogene TRBV3-2) and TRBJ1-6; D might be TRBD1 (5 bases). V was clipped by 3 bases and J by 8 bases, with 14 bases between them. CDR1 LGHDT and CDR2 YNNKEL come from the germline V gene (reference sequence). This CDR3 spans 15 amino acids. The CDR3 coding sequence is TGTGCCAGCAGCCACTTCAGGGCTAAAGATTCACCCCTCCACTTT. Amino acids: CASSHFRAKDSPLHF.

The V call is TRBV19, the J call TRBJ2-3; 11 nucleotides align to TRBD1. The CDR3 is made up of 14 amino acids. Germline CDR1 is LNHDA and CDR2 is SQIVND (reference sequence). V dropped 6 bases and J dropped 4; count of bases not matched to a gene: 3. This CDR3 is CASSRTGGADTQYF. The CDR3 DNA reads as TGTGCCAGTAGCCGGACAGGGGGCGCAGATACGCAGTATTTT.

The gene calls are TRBV14 and TRBJ1-1; 7 bases agree with TRBD1. J was trimmed by 9 bases and V by 5 bases; bases with no gene match: 6. CDR1 SGHDN and CDR2 FVKESK come from the germline V gene. The CDR3 contains 12 residues. The CDR3 loop reads CASSKGDSQAFF. As DNA, the CDR3 is TGTGCCAGCAGCAAGGGGGACAGCCAAGCTTTCTTT.

This clone was recorded only once. This sequence joins TRBV2 and TRBJ2-5, with D maybe TRBD1 (6 bases). V was pared by 8 bases and J by 0 bases, with 13 bases between. CDR3 length: 14 residues. The germline V gene encodes CDR1 SNHLY and CDR2 FYNNEI. The CDR3: CASRGQLNQETQYF. In DNA form, the CDR3 reads TGTGCCAGCCGTGGACAGCTAAACCAAGAGACCCAGTACTTC.

CDR3 protein: CASSDVPGSPLHF. CDR3 coding DNA: TGTGCCAGCAGTGATGTTCCAGGTTCACCCCTCCACTTT. V usage is TRBV6-4 and J usage is TRBJ1-6; D not certain. The CDR3 totals 13 residues. Germline V gives CDR1 MRHNA, CDR2 SNTAGT. Trimming removed 3 bases at V and 9 bases at J, with 9 bases between.

The CDR3 sequence: CASSQELTSYNEQFF. In DNA form, the CDR3 reads TGTGCCAGCAGCCAAGAGTTAACTAGCTACAATGAGCAGTTCTTC. The rearrangement joins TRBV4-2 to TRBJ2-1; perhaps TRBD2 as D (5 bases). There are 15 residues in the CDR3. Germline CDR1 is LGHNA and CDR2 is YNFKEQ. The ends were cut back, 0 bases at V and 3 bases at J, with 9 bases in the middle.

The chain carries TRBV6-6 and TRBJ2-3; tentatively, D is TRBD2 (6 bases). Germline loops: CDR1 MNHNY, CDR2 SVGAGI (reference sequence). The V and J ends lost 6 bases and 6 bases respectively, with 22 bases between them. The CDR3 runs 16 residues. CDR3 residues: CASRRSGTPVGDTQYF. The CDR3 coding sequence is TGTGCCAGCAGACGATCCGGGACTCCCGTGGGGGATACGCAGTATTTT.

This CDR3 reads CASRLVAGGKAEGNTIYF. CDR3 DNA sequence: TGTGCAAGTCGCTTAGTGGCGGGGGGCAAGGCTGAGGGAAACACCATATATTTT. The V gene is TRBV12-2, the J gene TRBJ1-3. TRBV12-2 is designated a pseudogene. This CDR3 has 18 residues.

This clone came up once. The chain recombines TRBV18 with TRBJ1-3; TRBD1 might be the D (5 bases). The CDR3 sequence is 12 residues long. In germline, CDR1 is KGHSH, CDR2 LQKENI. V gave up 3 bases and J gave up 8 bases, with 8 bases separating them. The CDR3, as DNA: TGTGCCAGCTCACCCCCGGGGGACACCATATATTTT. Encoded protein: CASSPPGDTIYF.

The genes are TRBV30 and TRBJ2-3, with 16 bases fitting TRBD2. The CDR3 covers 18 residues. Unmatched junction bases numbered 6, after V lost 1 base and J lost 2 bases. Germline CDR1 is GTSNPN and CDR2 is SVGIG (reference sequence). The CDR3 bases are TGTGCCTGGAGTGCCCCGGGACTAGCGGGAGGGATCACAGATACGCAGTATTTT. It encodes CAWSAPGLAGGITDTQYF.

The genes are TRBV18 and TRBJ1-4, with TRBD1 matching 8 bases. Germline V gene lookup returns CDR1 KGHSH and CDR2 LQKENI. Trimming cost V 1 base and J 1 base; bases outside gene matches: 8. The CDR3 runs 18 residues. DNA of the CDR3: TGTGCCAGCTCACCACGATCACAGGGGGGAAGAACTAATGAAAAACTGTTTTTT. As protein: CASSPRSQGGRTNEKLFF.

V and J are TRBV3-1 (or the pseudogene TRBV3-2) and TRBJ1-6; D is perhaps TRBD1 (6 bases). Per the germline V gene, CDR1 is LGHDT and CDR2 is YNNKEL (reference sequence). This CDR3 has 15 amino acids. Trimming shortened V by 1 base and J by 9 bases, and 13 bases separated the two germline ends. The CDR3 DNA reads as TGTGCCAGCAGCCAAGTAAGCAGGGGTGGTTCACCCCTCCACTTT. It codes for CASSQVSRGGSPLHF.

The gene calls are TRBV5-6 and TRBJ2-1; tentative D call: TRBD2 (6 bases). CDR3 length: 13 residues. Germline assignment: CDR1 SGHDT and CDR2 YYEEEE. V lost 3 bases and J 8 bases, leaving 12 bases between the germline ends. CDR3 DNA: TGTGCCAGCAGCTGGGGACTCAGGGATGAGCAGTTCTTC. This encodes CASSWGLRDEQFF.

V usage is TRBV10-2 and J usage is TRBJ2-1, with 11 bases that match TRBD1. The CDR3 consists of 16 residues. In germline, CDR1 is WSHSY, CDR2 SAAADI. The ends lost 7 bases at V and 9 bases at J; junction bases unmatched: 14. Written as DNA, the CDR3 is TGCGCCAGCATATCCATCCTTCGGACAGGGGGCGGTGAGCAGTTCTTC. Protein product: CASISILRTGGGEQFF.

This sequence joins TRBV5-1 and TRBJ1-1; 8 bases match TRBD1. This CDR3 has 14 amino acids. CDR1 SGHRS and CDR2 YFSETQ come from the germline V gene. V gave up 3 bases and J gave up 6 bases; unmatched junction bases: 7. CDR3 in amino acids: CASSSGQGNPEAFF. DNA for the CDR3: TGCGCCAGCAGCTCCGGACAGGGCAACCCTGAAGCTTTCTTT.

CDR3 nucleotides: TGTGCCAGCAGCGTAGATCCGGGCGGGGGCCTCACAGATACGCAGTATTTT. It specifies CASSVDPGGGLTDTQYF. The rearrangement joins TRBV9 to TRBJ2-3; D possibly corresponds to TRBD2 (7 bases). The V end was cut by 0 bases, the J end by 2 bases, with 16 bases between. CDR1 and CDR2 from the germline V gene are SGDLS and YYNGEE. The length of the CDR3 is 17 residues.

This clone was observed a single time. Additional DNA sequences in this sample encode the identical CDR3. V and J are TRBV2 and TRBJ1-5; D unresolved. Looked up from germline, CDR1 is SNHLY and CDR2 is FYNNEI. This CDR3 region has 13 residues. V was trimmed by 6 bases and J by 0 bases, leaving 6 bases between them. The CDR3 is CASRRDSNQPQHF. The DNA of the CDR3 is TGTGCCAGCAGACGCGATAGCAATCAGCCCCAGCATTTT.

The chain recombines TRBV9 with TRBJ2-3; the match to TRBD1 covers 8 bases. The length of the CDR3 is 16 residues. Per the germline V gene, CDR1 is SGDLS and CDR2 is YYNGEE. V lost 3 bases, J lost 0 bases, and 6 bases stayed unmatched. The CDR3 region is CASSATGERSTDTQYF. As DNA, the CDR3 is TGTGCCAGCAGCGCGACAGGGGAGCGTAGCACAGATACGCAGTATTTT. Full variable domain (missing parts from reference TRBV9 and TRBJ2-3): DSGVTQTPKHLITATGQRVTLRCSPRSGDLSVYWYQQSLDQGLQFLIQYYNGEERAKGNILERFSAQQFPDLHSELNLSSLELGDSALYFCASSATGERSTDTQYFGPGTRLTVL.

The CDR3 sequence: CASGGESQGTDFYNEQFF. CDR3 DNA: TGTGCTAGTGGTGGGGAATCACAGGGGACGGATTTCTACAATGAGCAGTTCTTC. V usage is TRBV12-5 and J usage is TRBJ2-1, with 7 bases matching TRBD1. The junction had 16 bases not matched to a gene; V was cut back by 5 bases and J by 3 bases. The CDR3 spans 18 residues. The germline CDR1 and CDR2 sequences are LGHNT and FRNRAP.

The chain is built from TRBV4-1 and TRBJ1-1; 11 nucleotides agree with TRBD1. V was clipped by 4 bases and J by 8 bases; unmatched bases: 12. From germline, CDR1 is MGHRA and CDR2 YSYEKL. The CDR3 extends over 16 amino acids. In nucleotides, the CDR3 is TGCGCCAGCAGCCGAAGGGCTGGACAGGGGGCAGCGGAAGCTTTCTTT. Residues: CASSRRAGQGAAEAFF.